These 13 T cell receptor beta chains were all obtained from the same sample, sequenced in a study of cytomegalovirus exposure and HLA in healthy donors. The PCR made use of 60 Vbeta and 13 Jbeta primers. Sequencing used immunoSEQ multiplex PCR; TCRdb keeps in-frame clones, though not all of them. The data contain about 120,000 clones, about 69% of them singletons. The material sequenced was PBMCs. The origin of the receptors is a woman under 30 in good health and CMV-seronegative.

V gene TRBV7-9 combines with J gene TRBJ2-3; 15 bases agree with TRBD2. CDR1 SEHNR and CDR2 FQNEAQ come from the germline V gene (reference sequence). V shed 5 bases and J 4 bases; nucleotides not matched to a gene: 4. This CDR3 spans 16 amino acids. The CDR3 bases are TGTGCCAGCAGCCAGGGACTAGCGGGGGGACCAGATACGCAGTATTTT. Protein: CASSQGLAGGPDTQYF.

The chain is built from TRBV27 and TRBJ1-2; no definite D call. CDR3 length: 13 amino acids. The ends were cut back, 6 bases at V and 4 bases at J, with 12 bases in the middle. Germline V gene sequence: CDR1 MNHEY, CDR2 SMNVEV (reference sequence). As DNA, the CDR3 is TGTGCCAGCAGCTCTTTCTCCGGCTATGGCTACACCTTC. It encodes CASSSFSGYGYTF.

J is TRBJ2-7 and V is TRBV19; D is perhaps TRBD1 (5 bases). Trimming pared 1 base from V and 5 bases from J, leaving 12 bases between. The germline V gene encodes CDR1 LNHDA and CDR2 SQIVND (reference sequence). The CDR3 is 14 amino acids. The CDR3 sequence is CASSIVPGSNEQYF. CDR3 DNA: TGTGCCAGTAGTATAGTCCCAGGGTCCAACGAGCAGTACTTC.

The chain couples TRBV15 to TRBJ1-1; possibly TRBD1 for D (5 bases). CDR1 and CDR2 (germline): LNHNV, YYDKDF (reference sequence). The CDR3 is 19 amino acids. V was clipped by 0 bases and J by 6 bases, with 26 bases between them. CDR3 sequence reads: CATSRDRGRFWGTPAEAFF. The CDR3, as DNA: TGTGCCACCAGCAGAGATAGGGGCAGGTTTTGGGGCACTCCCGCTGAAGCTTTCTTT.

The chain has TRBV5-6 and TRBJ1-1; D not certain. The CDR3 has 13 residues. The V end was cut by 1 base, the J end by 0 bases, with 4 bases between. Germline V gene sequence: CDR1 SGHDT, CDR2 YYEEEE. CDR3 protein: CASSLTVNTEAFF. The DNA of the CDR3 is TGTGCCAGCAGCTTGACAGTGAACACTGAAGCTTTCTTT.

The chain links TRBV6-4 to TRBJ2-1; 10 bases are shared with TRBD1. The junction had 3 bases not matched to a gene; V was cut back by 3 bases and J by 4 bases. Germline lookup yields CDR1 MRHNA and CDR2 SNTAGT. The CDR3 is 15 amino acids. This CDR3 reads CASSEDRGFYNEQFF. CDR3 DNA sequence: TGTGCCAGCAGTGAGGACAGGGGGTTTTACAATGAGCAGTTCTTC.

This chain connects TRBV19 to TRBJ1-2, with a possible D match to TRBD1 (6 bases). V dropped 6 bases and J dropped 1 base, with 9 bases sitting between them. The CDR3 is made up of 13 amino acids. Germline-derived CDR1 and CDR2 are LNHDA and SQIVND (reference sequence). In DNA form, the CDR3 reads TGTGCCAGTAGCGAACAGGGTAACTATGGCTACACCTTC. This encodes CASSEQGNYGYTF.

The chain employs TRBV18 and TRBJ1-4; TRBD1 matches 7 bases. The germline gives CDR1 KGHSH, CDR2 LQKENI. V lost 3 bases and J lost 7; bases outside the gene matches: 8. The CDR3 is 15 residues long. The DNA of the CDR3 is TGTGCCAGCTCACCGGTACAGGGGCCCATTGAAAAACTGTTTTTT. Amino acids: CASSPVQGPIEKLFF.

This clone was seen a single time. The rearrangement uses TRBV30 and TRBJ2-2; 7 nucleotides match TRBD1. Trimming removed 6 bases from V and 6 bases from J; junction bases left unmatched: 4. CDR1 and CDR2 (germline): GTSNPN, SVGIG (reference sequence). The CDR3 totals 12 residues. The CDR3 DNA reads as TGTGCCTGTGACAGGGTGTCCGGGGAGCTGTTTTTT. Amino acid sequence: CACDRVSGELFF.

The chain recombines TRBV2 with TRBJ1-5; possible D gene TRBD1, 6 bases. In germline, CDR1 is SNHLY, CDR2 FYNNEI. The CDR3 covers 14 residues. Trimming left V 7 bases short and J 4 bases short, with 14 bases between. The CDR3 sequence: CASNRVIGNQPQHF. CDR3 DNA: TGTGCCAGCAACAGGGTTATTGGTAATCAGCCCCAGCATTTT.

The genes are TRBV7-8 and TRBJ1-2; D perhaps matches TRBD1 (5 bases). V lost 1 base to trimming and J lost 1 base, with 16 bases between them. Looked up from germline, CDR1 is SGHVS and CDR2 is FQNEAQ. The CDR3 covers 17 residues. The CDR3 DNA follows: TGTGCCAGCAGCTTAGTATCCTGGGCAGGGTTTAACTATGGCTACACCTTC. Translation: CASSLVSWAGFNYGYTF.

The J gene is TRBJ2-1, the V gene TRBV4-2, with D possibly being TRBD2 (6 bases). In germline, CDR1 is LGHNA, CDR2 YNFKEQ. V shed 4 bases and J shed 7 bases, with 11 bases lying between them. The CDR3 has 13 residues. The CDR3 reads CASSPGGWNEQFF. The CDR3 DNA is TGTGCCAGCAGCCCTGGGGGGTGGAATGAGCAGTTCTTC.

This clone is a singleton in its sample. V gene TRBV5-1 combines with J gene TRBJ2-3, with D unclear. Germline CDR1 is SGHRS and CDR2 is YFSETQ. V lost 1 base to trimming and J lost 1 base, with 13 bases between them. The CDR3 consists of 16 residues. As DNA, the CDR3 is TGCGCCAGCAGCTTGTTCAGAGGAACGGGCACAGATACGCAGTATTTT. Translation: CASSLFRGTGTDTQYF.